Sequencing of this T cell receptor (beta chain) was carried out in a study of cytomegalovirus exposure and HLA in healthy donors. Broader study findings: Versus the approximately 720-donor mean, an Asian-associated ancestry cluster reportedly showed fewer N-insertions in a later analysis. Common viral pathogens were later found to be apparently linked to several of the most significant clusters.

Worth noting for this clone: Its antigen is still unknown.

The CDR3 is made up of 15 amino acids. Deletions cut 0 bases from V and 2 bases from J, with 11 bases between. CDR1 is SGDLS, CDR2 YYNGEE, per germline. It was with 60 Vbeta and 13 Jbeta primers that the PCR ran. Produced via immunoSEQ multiplex PCR; TCRdb's table is partial and in-frame only. The sample has about 140,000 clones; 70% are singletons. This chain joins TRBV9 and TRBJ2-5; perhaps TRBD2 as D (6 bases). The receptor's source is a woman aged 25 to 39 in good health and CMV-seronegative. The sequencing sample was made of PBMCs. In DNA, the CDR3 is TGTGCCAGCAGCGTAGGGGCGGGGCAACAAGAGACCCAGTACTTC. It translates to CASSVGAGQQETQYF.